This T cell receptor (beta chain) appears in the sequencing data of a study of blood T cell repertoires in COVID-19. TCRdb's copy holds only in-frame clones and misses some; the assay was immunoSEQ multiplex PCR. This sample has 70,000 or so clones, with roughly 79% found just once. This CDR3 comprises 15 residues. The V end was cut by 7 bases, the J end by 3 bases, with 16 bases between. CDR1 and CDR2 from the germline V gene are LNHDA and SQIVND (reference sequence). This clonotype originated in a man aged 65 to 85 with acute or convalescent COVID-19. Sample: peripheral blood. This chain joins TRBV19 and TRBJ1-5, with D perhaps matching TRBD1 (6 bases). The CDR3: CASNGQDSFNQPQHF. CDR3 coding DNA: TGTGCCAGTAACGGTCAGGACAGCTTCAATCAGCCCCAGCATTTT.